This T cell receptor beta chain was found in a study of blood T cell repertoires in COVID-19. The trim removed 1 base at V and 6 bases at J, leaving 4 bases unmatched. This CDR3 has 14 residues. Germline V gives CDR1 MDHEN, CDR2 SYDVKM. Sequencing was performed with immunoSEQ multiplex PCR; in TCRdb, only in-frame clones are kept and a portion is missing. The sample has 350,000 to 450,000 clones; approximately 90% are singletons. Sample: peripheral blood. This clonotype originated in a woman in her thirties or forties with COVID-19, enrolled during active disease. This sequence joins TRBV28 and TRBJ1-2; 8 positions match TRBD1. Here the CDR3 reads CASSLSAGGDGYTF. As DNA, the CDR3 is TGTGCCAGCAGTTTATCGGCAGGGGGCGATGGCTACACCTTC.